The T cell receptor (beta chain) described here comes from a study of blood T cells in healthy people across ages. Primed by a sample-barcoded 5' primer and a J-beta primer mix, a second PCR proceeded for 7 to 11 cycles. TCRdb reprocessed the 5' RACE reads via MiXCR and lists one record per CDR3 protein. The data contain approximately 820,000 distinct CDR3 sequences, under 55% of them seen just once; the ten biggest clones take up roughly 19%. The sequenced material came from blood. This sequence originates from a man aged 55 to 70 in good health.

The CDR3 bases are TGTGCCAGCTCACAGAGAGGGGGACAGACCTATAATTCACCCCTCCACTTT. It codes for CASSQRGGQTYNSPLHF. The chain joins TRBV18 to TRBJ1-6; TRBD1 agrees at 7 bases. Germline-derived CDR1 and CDR2 are KGHSH and LQKENI. The junction had 8 bases not matched to a gene; V was cut back by 4 bases and J by 2 bases. This CDR3 region has 17 residues.